A selection of T cell receptor beta chains follows, all from one sample in a study of blood T cell repertoires in COVID-19. Assay used: immunoSEQ multiplex PCR; TCRdb lists only in-frame clones, some missing. Seen here are around 75,000 clones, more than 85% observed once, and the top ten hold around 4.2%. The sample was peripheral blood. Receptor source: a man in his 70s with active COVID-19. Each CDR3 is given with its conserved first and last residue. The D gene is left open where the match is weak. Where a row states a size, it is once, few, many or the class of an expanded clone; other rows omit it.

CDR3nt: TGTGCCAGCAGGATCACCCTAGGCGGGATAAGTAATGAGCAGTTCTTC
CDR3aa: CASRITLGGISNEQFF
v_gene: TRBV28
j_gene: TRBJ2-1
d_gene: .
abundance: .

CDR3nt: TGTGCCAGTAGTAGAGGGGGGGCCTACAATGAGCAGTTCTTC
CDR3aa: CASSRGGAYNEQFF
v_gene: TRBV19
j_gene: TRBJ2-1
d_gene: .
abundance: .

CDR3nt: TGTGCCAGCAGAGGGGCCCCCCCCTACAATGAGCAGTTCTTC
CDR3aa: CASRGAPPYNEQFF
v_gene: TRBV3-1/TRBV3-2
j_gene: TRBJ2-1
d_gene: .
abundance: .

CDR3nt: TGTGCTAGCAGCTTAGCGACGGCCAGCGGGCCCGGGGAGCTGTTTTTT
CDR3aa: CASSLATASGPGELFF
v_gene: TRBV7-7
j_gene: TRBJ2-2
d_gene: .
abundance: once

CDR3nt: TGTGCTAGTGGTCCCCGGGACTCCCCGAACACCGGGGAGCTGTTTTTT
CDR3aa: CASGPRDSPNTGELFF
v_gene: TRBV12-5
j_gene: TRBJ2-2
d_gene: .
abundance: .

CDR3nt: TGTGCCAGCAGTTTGACAGGGGGCTCCTACGAGCAGTACTTC
CDR3aa: CASSLTGGSYEQYF
v_gene: TRBV28
j_gene: TRBJ2-7
d_gene: TRBD1
abundance: .

CDR3nt: TGTGCCAGCTCACCGTCCGGGGTCGGGTACGAGCAGTACTTC
CDR3aa: CASSPSGVGYEQYF
v_gene: TRBV18
j_gene: TRBJ2-7
d_gene: .
abundance: .

CDR3nt: TGTGCCAGCAGCTTAATGGCTAGCGGGAGTGGTTATGAGCAGTTCTTC
CDR3aa: CASSLMASGSGYEQFF
v_gene: TRBV7-3
j_gene: TRBJ2-1
d_gene: TRBD2
abundance: .

CDR3nt: TGTGCCAGCAGCTGGCCGGGACTAGCGGGACCTAGCACAGATACGCAGTATTTT
CDR3aa: CASSWPGLAGPSTDTQYF
v_gene: TRBV5-4
j_gene: TRBJ2-3
d_gene: TRBD2
abundance: .

CDR3nt: TGTGCCATCAGTGAGTCACAGGGGGCTGGGCAGCCCCAGCATTTT
CDR3aa: CAISESQGAGQPQHF
v_gene: TRBV10-3
j_gene: TRBJ1-5
d_gene: TRBD1
abundance: .

CDR3nt: TGTGCCAGTAGTATTAGTCCGGGACTAGGAGCCTACGAGCAGTACTTC
CDR3aa: CASSISPGLGAYEQYF
v_gene: TRBV19
j_gene: TRBJ2-7
d_gene: TRBD2
abundance: .

CDR3nt: TGTGCCAGCAGTGTGGGGACAGGGTTCCCTAGAGAGCAGTTCTTC
CDR3aa: CASSVGTGFPREQFF
v_gene: TRBV6-4
j_gene: TRBJ2-1
d_gene: TRBD1
abundance: few

CDR3nt: TGTGCCAGCAGCCCCCTGGGAGGAGTAACCGGGGAGCTGTTTTTT
CDR3aa: CASSPLGGVTGELFF
v_gene: TRBV7-2
j_gene: TRBJ2-2
d_gene: .
abundance: .

CDR3nt: TGTGCCAGCAGCCGTAGCGGGAGGTCTGGGACCGGGGAGCTGTTTTTT
CDR3aa: CASSRSGRSGTGELFF
v_gene: TRBV11-1
j_gene: TRBJ2-2
d_gene: TRBD2
abundance: .

CDR3nt: TGCAGCGTTGGGCTCCCTAGCCCCCACGAGCAGTACTTC
CDR3aa: CSVGLPSPHEQYF
v_gene: TRBV29-1
j_gene: TRBJ2-7
d_gene: .
abundance: once

CDR3nt: TGTGCCTGGAGTGCCGTCACTGAAGCTTTCTTT
CDR3aa: CAWSAVTEAFF
v_gene: TRBV30
j_gene: TRBJ1-1
d_gene: .
abundance: .

CDR3nt: TGTCGGTCTGGGGCCGCCGATCAGCCCCAGCATTTT
CDR3aa: CRSGAADQPQHF
v_gene: TRBV28
j_gene: TRBJ1-5
d_gene: .
abundance: .

CDR3nt: TGTGCCAGCAGCTTTTCTGGCGGGGGCCCTGGCGAGCAGTACTTC
CDR3aa: CASSFSGGGPGEQYF
v_gene: TRBV11-3
j_gene: TRBJ2-7
d_gene: .
abundance: few

CDR3nt: TGTGCTAGTGGTCCGGGACAGGGCCTCTCCCCGTACGAGCAGTACTTC
CDR3aa: CASGPGQGLSPYEQYF
v_gene: TRBV12-5
j_gene: TRBJ2-7
d_gene: TRBD1
abundance: once

CDR3nt: TGTGCCAGCAGCCCATCCAGGGGCACTGAAGCTTTCTTT
CDR3aa: CASSPSRGTEAFF
v_gene: TRBV28
j_gene: TRBJ1-1
d_gene: .
abundance: once

CDR3nt: TGTGCCAGCAGCGTAGAGGCTCACGGGTACAATGAGCAGTTCTTC
CDR3aa: CASSVEAHGYNEQFF
v_gene: TRBV9
j_gene: TRBJ2-1
d_gene: .
abundance: .

CDR3nt: TGTGCCAGCAGCCCCCAGGCCCAGGGGGGCACAGATACGCAGTATTTT
CDR3aa: CASSPQAQGGTDTQYF
v_gene: TRBV9
j_gene: TRBJ2-3
d_gene: TRBD1
abundance: .

CDR3nt: TGTGCCAGCTCACCACAGGGGCATGGTGAGCAGTTCTTC
CDR3aa: CASSPQGHGEQFF
v_gene: TRBV18
j_gene: TRBJ2-1
d_gene: .
abundance: .

CDR3nt: TGTGCCACCCGGTGGGCCATGAACACTGAAGCTTTCTTT
CDR3aa: CATRWAMNTEAFF
v_gene: TRBV6-5
j_gene: TRBJ1-1
d_gene: .
abundance: .

CDR3nt: TGTGCCATCAGTGAGTTTGGAGCTGGAAACACCATATATTTT
CDR3aa: CAISEFGAGNTIYF
v_gene: TRBV10-3
j_gene: TRBJ1-3
d_gene: .
abundance: .

CDR3nt: TGTGCCAGCAGCCCCGGGGGGGGAGTTAGCTATGGCTACACCTTC
CDR3aa: CASSPGGGVSYGYTF
v_gene: TRBV9
j_gene: TRBJ1-2
d_gene: .
abundance: .

CDR3nt: TGTGCCAGCAGTGGGCGGGACAGGGGTAATGAAAAACTGTTTTTT
CDR3aa: CASSGRDRGNEKLFF
v_gene: TRBV28
j_gene: TRBJ1-4
d_gene: TRBD1
abundance: .

CDR3nt: TGCAGCGTTGCGTCAGGGGGTGGCTATGGCTACACCTTC
CDR3aa: CSVASGGGYGYTF
v_gene: TRBV29-1
j_gene: TRBJ1-2
d_gene: TRBD1
abundance: .

CDR3nt: TGTGCCAGTAGTTGGGGACAGGGAGCGGGGGGAAACACCATATATTTT
CDR3aa: CASSWGQGAGGNTIYF
v_gene: TRBV19
j_gene: TRBJ1-3
d_gene: TRBD1
abundance: .

CDR3nt: TGTGCCATCAGTGGGGACGGACTAGCGGGGACCTACGAGCAGTACTTC
CDR3aa: CAISGDGLAGTYEQYF
v_gene: TRBV10-3
j_gene: TRBJ2-7
d_gene: TRBD2
abundance: .

CDR3nt: TGTGCCAGCAGCCCCAGGGGGCCCCTCTACGAGCAGTACTTC
CDR3aa: CASSPRGPLYEQYF
v_gene: TRBV6-5
j_gene: TRBJ2-7
d_gene: TRBD1
abundance: .

CDR3nt: TGTGCCAGCAGTTACCCACAGGGGCCGGCTGGGCAGTACTTC
CDR3aa: CASSYPQGPAGQYF
v_gene: TRBV6-2/TRBV6-3
j_gene: TRBJ2-7
d_gene: TRBD1
abundance: .

CDR3nt: TGTGCCACCAGCAGAGGTGGGACAGGGGATACCCACGAGCAGTACTTC
CDR3aa: CATSRGGTGDTHEQYF
v_gene: TRBV15
j_gene: TRBJ2-7
d_gene: TRBD1
abundance: .

CDR3nt: TGTGCCAGCATTCCCTCAGCGGGAGGGCCCTACGAGCAGTACTTC
CDR3aa: CASIPSAGGPYEQYF
v_gene: TRBV6-5
j_gene: TRBJ2-7
d_gene: TRBD2
abundance: once

CDR3nt: TGTGCCAGCAGTTTAGGGCCCCCTTTGGGCTACACCTTC
CDR3aa: CASSLGPPLGYTF
v_gene: TRBV28
j_gene: TRBJ1-2
d_gene: .
abundance: .

CDR3nt: TGTGCCAGCAGCCAAAGGGGTGGCACTGAAGCTTTCTTT
CDR3aa: CASSQRGGTEAFF
v_gene: TRBV3-1/TRBV3-2
j_gene: TRBJ1-1
d_gene: .
abundance: .

CDR3nt: TGTGCCAGCAGGGGGACTAGCGGGAGTACCGGTCAGTACTTC
CDR3aa: CASRGTSGSTGQYF
v_gene: TRBV3-1/TRBV3-2
j_gene: TRBJ2-5
d_gene: TRBD2
abundance: .

CDR3nt: TGTGCCAGCAGACATACAGGGGCTGCTAATGAAAAACTGTTTTTT
CDR3aa: CASRHTGAANEKLFF
v_gene: TRBV7-9
j_gene: TRBJ1-4
d_gene: TRBD1
abundance: .

CDR3nt: TGTGCCAGTACGGGGCAGGGGGGCATTCAGTACTTC
CDR3aa: CASTGQGGIQYF
v_gene: TRBV2
j_gene: TRBJ2-4
d_gene: .
abundance: .

CDR3nt: TGTGCCAGCAGCCCCCAGGGGAGAGGCACTGAAGCTTTCTTT
CDR3aa: CASSPQGRGTEAFF
v_gene: TRBV7-9
j_gene: TRBJ1-1
d_gene: .
abundance: .

CDR3nt: TGTGCCAGCAGAGCGACGAACACCGGGGAGCTGTTTTTT
CDR3aa: CASRATNTGELFF
v_gene: TRBV2
j_gene: TRBJ2-2
d_gene: .
abundance: .

CDR3nt: TGTGCCAGCAGCTTAGGCGGGAGGGCCTCCGGGGAGCTGTTTTTT
CDR3aa: CASSLGGRASGELFF
v_gene: TRBV11-1
j_gene: TRBJ2-2
d_gene: TRBD2
abundance: .

CDR3nt: TGTGCCAGCAGTGAATTCCGGTCAGGCCCTTCACCCCTCCACTTT
CDR3aa: CASSEFRSGPSPLHF
v_gene: TRBV25-1
j_gene: TRBJ1-6
d_gene: .
abundance: .

CDR3nt: TGCAGTGCTAGGGGCGGGGATACGCAGTATTTT
CDR3aa: CSARGGDTQYF
v_gene: TRBV20-1
j_gene: TRBJ2-3
d_gene: .
abundance: .

CDR3nt: TGTGCCAGCAGCTCAATGACAGGGAGGGAGCAGTACTTC
CDR3aa: CASSSMTGREQYF
v_gene: TRBV11-2
j_gene: TRBJ2-7
d_gene: .
abundance: .

CDR3nt: TGTGCCACCAGCACCAGCAGGGGGGAAGTGTCCCAGTACTTC
CDR3aa: CATSTSRGEVSQYF
v_gene: TRBV15
j_gene: TRBJ2-5
d_gene: .
abundance: .